This T cell receptor beta chain was captured in a study of technical replicates of blood from a few donors. V was pared by 4 bases and J by 3 bases, with 5 bases of the junction left unmatched. Germline V gene data show CDR1 as LGHNA and CDR2 as YNFKEQ. The CDR3 consists of 14 residues. The method was immunoSEQ multiplex PCR; TCRdb's version includes in-frame clones alone and lacks a portion of them. This table holds tens of thousands of clones, nearly 97% found once. This TCR was sampled from a human donor in good health. The sequenced sample consisted of T cells isolated from PBMCs. This chain uses TRBV4-2 with TRBJ2-7; 8 positions agree with TRBD2. In DNA, the CDR3 is TGTGCCAGCAGCCTGGGACTAGGCCTCTACGAGCAGTACTTC. As protein: CASSLGLGLYEQYF.